Listed below are T cell receptor beta chains from one sample, sequenced in a study of T cells in Graves' hyperthyroidism and ophthalmopathy. MiXCR, run by TCRdb on the multiplex PCR reads, gives a single entry per CDR3 protein. The repertoire holds around 400,000 distinct CDR3 sequences, roughly 15% seen once, with roughly 20% in the top ten. The sample comprised blood. The receptors come from a woman aged 55 to 70 with Graves' ophthalmopathy. The CDR3 runs from the conserved cysteine through the conserved F or W. Fields, in order: V gene, J gene, CDR3 protein.

>TRBV5-4|TRBJ2-3
CASSLVGTESADTQYF
>TRBV5-1|TRBJ2-1
CASSLELAGRKTYNEQFF
>TRBV27|TRBJ1-4
CASSFWGQNEKLFF
>TRBV20-1|TRBJ2-1
CSASYGLAGLLSYNEQFF
>TRBV18|TRBJ1-2
CASSPQGRYGYTF
>TRBV12-3/TRBV12-4|TRBJ1-2
CASSPRQDHGYTF
>TRBV7-9|TRBJ2-1
CASSLRQGSYNEQFF
>TRBV9|TRBJ2-1
CASSVGQRLAGDAEQFF
>TRBV7-3|TRBJ1-1
CASSPLAGGMNTEAFF
>TRBV7-2|TRBJ2-1
CASSLARTSEGSYNEQFF
>TRBV7-9|TRBJ1-3
CASSFYAGISGNTIYF
>TRBV2|TRBJ1-1
CAGSERPRGYTEAFF
>TRBV6-1|TRBJ1-5
CASSEGKNVDGQNQPQHF
>TRBV6-2/TRBV6-3|TRBJ2-7
CASTEGVSYEQYF
>TRBV20-1|TRBJ2-7
CSAPSGRYYEQYF
>TRBV30|TRBJ2-3
CAWSVMGTQYF
>TRBV12-3/TRBV12-4|TRBJ2-7
CASSFDTPSSYEQYF
>TRBV2|TRBJ2-3
CASSYQRDTQYF
>TRBV5-5|TRBJ2-3
CASGLSAPNTQYF
>TRBV12-3/TRBV12-4|TRBJ2-3
CASSTRQTSGRSDTQYF
>TRBV7-9|TRBJ2-7
CASSFTDSSYEQYF
>TRBV6-1|TRBJ2-3
CASSEVGSLGLIFTDTQYF
>TRBV7-9|TRBJ1-4
CASNLDVGGTGTEKLFF
>TRBV18|TRBJ2-1
CASSPFAGEQFF
>TRBV27|TRBJ2-7
CASVGWAYEQYF